Presented here are 26 T cell receptor beta chains from one specimen sequenced in a study of long-term antiretroviral therapy in people with HIV. Researchers report immunoSEQ v3.0 was run at survey level. The assay was immunoSEQ multiplex PCR, and TCRdb's table has in-frame clones only and misses some. The table has roughly 20,000 clones, approximately 85% seen once. The sequences come from unsorted PBMCs, collected 1.5 years after starting antiretroviral therapy. The receptors originated from a man aged 25-45 years with HIV.

The chain recombines TRBV27 with TRBJ2-3, with 7 bases lining up with TRBD1. Germline values: CDR1 MNHEY, CDR2 SMNVEV (reference sequence). The J segment lost 0 bases and the V segment lost 6 bases, leaving 3 bases of the junction unmatched. CDR3 length equals 14 residues. This chain's CDR3 is CASSGTDSTDTQYF. The CDR3, as DNA: TGTGCCAGCAGCGGGACAGATAGCACAGATACGCAGTATTTT.

The rearrangement links TRBV7-9 to TRBJ1-1, with D unclear. V gave up 2 bases and J gave up 7 bases, with 14 bases separating them. This CDR3 region has 14 residues. Germline V gives CDR1 SEHNR, CDR2 FQNEAQ (reference sequence). The CDR3 DNA is TGTGCCAGCAGCTTATCAGCATCCCTTATTGAAGCTTTCTTT. Translated, it gives CASSLSASLIEAFF.

This clone turned up a few times. V usage is TRBV7-2 and J usage is TRBJ2-7; 15 nucleotides line up with TRBD2. This CDR3 comprises 19 residues. With 8 bases clipped from V and 0 bases from J, the junction kept 14 bases outside the gene matches. Germline lookup yields CDR1 SGHTA and CDR2 FQGNSA. The CDR3 DNA sequence: TGTGCCAGCGGTCAAAGGACTAGCGGGAGGGCCCTGAGCTCCTACGAGCAGTACTTC. Translation gives CASGQRTSGRALSSYEQYF. Full variable domain (rest looked up from reference TRBV7-2 and TRBJ2-7): GAGVSQSPSNKVTEKGKDVELRCDPISGHTALYWYRQSLGQGLEFLIYFQGNSAPDKSGLPSDRFSAERTGGSVSTLTIQRTQQEDSAVYLCASGQRTSGRALSSYEQYFGPGTRLTVT.

This chain connects TRBV5-4 to TRBJ2-1; D ambiguous. V was shortened by 0 bases and J by 0 bases, with 7 bases between the two germline ends. The germline gives CDR1 SGHNT, CDR2 YYREEE (reference sequence). CDR3 size: 15 residues. CDR3 nucleotide sequence: TGTGCCAGCAGCTTGGGGGGTGACTCCTACAATGAGCAGTTCTTC. As protein: CASSLGGDSYNEQFF.

CDR3 nucleotide sequence: TGTGCCAGCACCTCTGGTGGTAGCTACGAGCAGTACTTC. Its protein is CASTSGGSYEQYF. V is TRBV28 and J is TRBJ2-7; the D is unclear. The V end lost 7 bases, the J end lost 3 bases, and 13 bases lay between the germline ends. Per the germline V gene, CDR1 is MDHEN and CDR2 is SYDVKM. This CDR3 region has 13 residues.

This clone is classed as medium-sized. The V gene is TRBV30, the J gene TRBJ1-1; D gene unclear. The germline gives CDR1 GTSNPN, CDR2 SVGIG (reference sequence). V lost 5 bases, J lost 0 bases, and 4 bases lay in between. The CDR3 runs 11 residues. The CDR3 sequence: CAWVVNTEAFF. Here the CDR3 DNA reads TGTGCCTGGGTTGTGAACACTGAAGCTTTCTTT.

J is TRBJ2-7 and V is TRBV18; 8 bases fit TRBD1. This CDR3 is 15 amino acids long. CDR1 is KGHSH and CDR2 is LQKENI in the germline V gene. Losses at the gene ends were 1 base for V and 2 bases for J; bases not matched to a gene: 4. The CDR3, as DNA: TGTGCCAGCTCACCACGAACAGGGGGTACCTACGAGCAGTACTTC. Protein: CASSPRTGGTYEQYF.

The genes are TRBV20-1 and TRBJ2-1; D is ambiguous. The V end was cut by 1 base, the J end by 7 bases, with 2 bases between. The CDR3 runs to 10 residues. Germline V gene lookup returns CDR1 DFQATT and CDR2 SNEGSKA (reference sequence). CDR3 region: CSARANEQFF. CDR3 sequence (DNA): TGCAGTGCTAGAGCAAATGAGCAGTTCTTC.

The CDR3 sequence is CASSGRDSNYEQYF. The CDR3 DNA follows: TGCGCCAGCAGTGGGAGGGACTCGAACTACGAGCAGTACTTC. V usage is TRBV10-2 and J usage is TRBJ2-7, with D possibly being TRBD2 (6 bases). This CDR3 spans 14 amino acids. V gave up 4 bases and J gave up 3 bases, with 13 bases separating them. Germline CDR1 WSHSY, CDR2 SAAADI.

The chain combines TRBV2 with TRBJ2-7; 11 bases line up with TRBD1. The CDR3 runs to 14 residues. CDR1 SNHLY and CDR2 FYNNEI come from the germline V gene. Trimming at V came to 6 bases and at J to 5 bases, leaving 6 bases not matched to a gene. In nucleotides, the CDR3 is TGTGCCAGCAGGCCGGGACAGGGGGTCAACGAGCAGTACTTC. It encodes CASRPGQGVNEQYF.

The chain employs TRBV5-1 and TRBJ2-7; the D gene is possibly TRBD2 (6 bases). The CDR3 sequence is 17 residues long. Trimming removed 4 bases from V and 6 bases from J, with 26 bases in between. Germline V lookup: CDR1 SGHRS, CDR2 YFSETQ. CDR3 region: CASSPGGLTSMSREQYF. CDR3 sequence (DNA): TGCGCCAGCAGCCCCGGAGGCTTAACTAGCATGAGTCGCGAGCAGTACTTC.

The J gene is TRBJ2-2, the V gene TRBV10-2; D gene uncertain. V dropped 4 bases and J dropped 2 bases, with 5 bases sitting between them. The CDR3 consists of 13 residues. Germline CDR1 is WSHSY and CDR2 is SAAADI. Here the CDR3 reads CASSGRNTGELFF. As DNA, the CDR3 is TGCGCCAGCAGTGGACGAAACACCGGGGAGCTGTTTTTT.

The rearrangement joins TRBV30 to TRBJ2-6; D is uncertain. Trimming removed 2 bases from V and 0 bases from J, with 8 bases in between. The CDR3 spans 15 residues. Germline V gene lookup returns CDR1 GTSNPN and CDR2 SVGIG (reference sequence). The CDR3 nucleotides are TGTGCCTGGAGTTCTCGGACCTCTGGGGCCAACGTCCTGACTTTC. Protein: CAWSSRTSGANVLTF. The whole variable domain, remainder taken from reference TRBV30 and TRBJ2-6, is SQTIHQWPATLVQPVGSPLSLECTVEGTSNPNLYWYRQAAGRGLQLLFYSVGIGQISSEVPQNLSASRPQDRQFILSSKKLLLSDSGFYLCAWSSRTSGANVLTFGAGSRLTVL.

The CDR3 region has the DNA TGCGCCAGCAGACATGACTCTGGGGCCAACGTCCTGACTTTC. This encodes CASRHDSGANVLTF. V is TRBV4-1 and J is TRBJ2-6; D gene ambiguous. Trimming removed 6 bases from V and 0 bases from J, with 6 bases in between. From germline, CDR1 is MGHRA and CDR2 YSYEKL. The CDR3 is made up of 14 amino acids.

The gene calls are TRBV4-3 and TRBJ2-1; D is undetermined. V was trimmed by 2 bases and J by 4 bases, leaving 9 bases between them. This CDR3 spans 14 amino acids. Germline lookup yields CDR1 LGHNA and CDR2 YSLEER. CDR3 in DNA: TGCGCCAGCAGCCAAACAACAGTTTACAATGAGCAGTTCTTC. Translation gives CASSQTTVYNEQFF.

The chain has TRBV6-4 and TRBJ2-2; D could derive from TRBD1 or TRBD2 (5 bases each). V dropped 7 bases and J dropped 3 bases, with 15 bases sitting between them. Looked up from germline, CDR1 is MRHNA and CDR2 is SNTAGT. The CDR3 sequence is 15 residues long. The CDR3 sequence is CASTPGAGDTGELFF. CDR3 DNA sequence: TGTGCCAGCACCCCCGGGGCAGGAGACACCGGGGAGCTGTTTTTT.

The rearrangement joins TRBV6-6 to TRBJ2-5; TRBD2 agrees at 8 bases. The CDR3 covers 14 residues. Trimming cost V 4 bases and J 5 bases; bases outside gene matches: 6. CDR1 MNHNY and CDR2 SVGAGI come from the germline V gene (reference sequence). The CDR3, as DNA: TGTGCCAGCAGTTCTGGACTAGCTGGTGAGACCCAGTACTTC. As protein: CASSSGLAGETQYF.

V is TRBV18 and J is TRBJ2-1; 7 bases are shared with TRBD2. Unmatched junction bases numbered 6, after V lost 3 bases and J lost 7 bases. Per the germline V gene, CDR1 is KGHSH and CDR2 is LQKENI. The CDR3 has 14 residues. CDR3 coding DNA: TGTGCCAGCTCACCCCTAGCGGCAATAAATGAGCAGTTCTTC. This sequence encodes CASSPLAAINEQFF.

The J gene is TRBJ2-1, the V gene TRBV29-1; TRBD2 is a possible D gene (6 bases). Trimming took 4 bases from V and 1 from J, leaving 8 bases between them. Germline lookup yields CDR1 SQVTM and CDR2 ANQGSEA. The CDR3 loop spans 13 amino acids. The CDR3 here is CSVVLASYNEQFF. CDR3 sequence (DNA): TGCAGCGTTGTTCTAGCGTCCTACAATGAGCAGTTCTTC.

The rearrangement joins TRBV7-2 to TRBJ2-7; D possibly uses TRBD1 or TRBD2 (6 bases each). Trimming left V 6 bases short and J 6 bases short, with 24 bases between. This CDR3 has 16 residues. The germline V gene has CDR1 SGHTA and CDR2 FQGNSA. CDR3 sequence (DNA): TGTGCCAGCAGTCTCCGAGTAGGGACAAAGGAGGGCGAGCAGTACTTC. It codes for CASSLRVGTKEGEQYF.

V and J are TRBV28 and TRBJ2-7; no clear D. The CDR3 length is 15 residues. Trimming shortened V by 1 base and J by 4 bases, and 14 bases separated the two germline ends. The V gene's germline CDR1 is MDHEN and CDR2 SYDVKM. The CDR3 bases are TGTGCCAGCAGTTTATACTTCTCGTCGGGTTACGAGCAGTACTTC. Protein product: CASSLYFSSGYEQYF.

The rearrangement links TRBV18 to TRBJ1-2; a possible D gene is TRBD1 (5 bases). Germline V gene data show CDR1 as KGHSH and CDR2 as LQKENI. CDR3 length: 15 amino acids. The germline V and J ends were trimmed by 3 bases and 5 bases, with 16 bases remaining between them. The CDR3 loop is CASSPSQGPRYGYTF. CDR3 in DNA: TGTGCCAGCTCACCTAGTCAGGGCCCTAGGTATGGCTACACCTTC.

The CDR3 DNA reads TGTGCCAGCAGCAAGCCGAGTGACGGGAACACTGAAGCTTTCTTT. This codes for CASSKPSDGNTEAFF. V gene TRBV7-2 combines with J gene TRBJ1-1; unclear D gene. CDR1 is SGHTA and CDR2 is FQGNSA in the germline V gene. V shed 5 bases and J shed 1 base, with 14 bases lying between them. The CDR3 totals 15 residues.

This chain connects TRBV27 to TRBJ2-1; 7 nucleotides line up with TRBD1. The CDR3 is made up of 13 amino acids. Germline V gene data show CDR1 as MNHEY and CDR2 as SMNVEV (reference sequence). V lost 4 bases, J lost 6 bases, and 3 bases stayed unmatched. CDR3 in amino acids: CASSSRDSNEQFF. CDR3 coding DNA: TGTGCCAGCAGTTCCCGGGACAGCAATGAGCAGTTCTTC.

The chain joins TRBV4-2 to TRBJ1-4, with TRBD1 matching over 7 bases. The V segment lost 0 bases and the J segment 5 bases; nucleotides outside the gene matches: 6. The CDR3 extends over 16 amino acids. Per germline, CDR1 LGHNA and CDR2 YNFKEQ. This CDR3 is CASSQDGTAINEKLFF. CDR3 DNA sequence: TGTGCCAGCAGCCAAGACGGGACAGCTATAAATGAAAAACTGTTTTTT.

This clone was observed once. V is TRBV30 and J is TRBJ2-5; unclear D gene. From germline, CDR1 is GTSNPN and CDR2 SVGIG (reference sequence). The CDR3 is made up of 14 amino acids. Trimming cost V 1 base and J 1 base, with 10 bases left between them. The chain's CDR3 is CAWSGSAVQETQYF. CDR3 bases: TGTGCCTGGAGTGGATCGGCGGTCCAAGAGACCCAGTACTTC. Together with reference TRBV30 and TRBJ2-5, the CDR3 gives the full variable domain: SQTIHQWPATLVQPVGSPLSLECTVEGTSNPNLYWYRQAAGRGLQLLFYSVGIGQISSEVPQNLSASRPQDRQFILSSKKLLLSDSGFYLCAWSGSAVQETQYFGPGTRLLVL.